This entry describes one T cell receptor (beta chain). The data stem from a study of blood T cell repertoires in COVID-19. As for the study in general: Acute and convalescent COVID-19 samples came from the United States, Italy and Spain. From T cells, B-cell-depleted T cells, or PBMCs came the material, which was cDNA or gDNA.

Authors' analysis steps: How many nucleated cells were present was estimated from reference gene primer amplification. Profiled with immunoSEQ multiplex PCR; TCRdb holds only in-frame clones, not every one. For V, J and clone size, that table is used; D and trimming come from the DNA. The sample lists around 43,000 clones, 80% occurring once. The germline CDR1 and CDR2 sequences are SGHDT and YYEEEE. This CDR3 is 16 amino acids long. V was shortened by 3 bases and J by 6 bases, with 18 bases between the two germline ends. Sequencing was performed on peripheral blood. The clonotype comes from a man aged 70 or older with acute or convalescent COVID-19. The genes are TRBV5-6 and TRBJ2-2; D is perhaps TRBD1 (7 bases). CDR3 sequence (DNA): TGTGCCAGCAGCTCCTTACGGACAGGAGGGTCCGGGGAGCTGTTTTTT. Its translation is CASSSLRTGGSGELFF.